What follows are 26 T cell receptor beta chains derived from one specimen sequenced in a study of a mutant IDH1 vaccine in newly diagnosed glioma. Sequencing used immunoSEQ multiplex PCR; TCRdb keeps in-frame clones, though not all of them. The table records approximately 43,000 clones, around 79% of them present only once. The antigens these receptors bind are not known. Time point described: week 23, last vaccination. A 20-mer mutant IDH1 peptide at 300 ug was injected subcutaneously with topical imiquimod. The input for sequencing was PBMCs, taken from a glioma patient whose treatment included an IDH1 peptide vaccine. The origin of the receptors is a woman aged 35 to 49 with glioma. Some clones in this sample may be carry-over from other donors' samples.

The chain employs TRBV7-9 and TRBJ1-2, with TRBD1 as a possible D gene (5 bases). V was trimmed by 8 bases and J by 8 bases, leaving 12 bases between them. The CDR3 sequence is 11 residues long. Germline V gene data show CDR1 as SEHNR and CDR2 as FQNEAQ (reference sequence). CDR3 amino acids: CASGRVAGYTF. In DNA form, the CDR3 reads TGTGCCAGCGGCAGGGTTGCCGGCTACACCTTC.

The chain employs TRBV5-1 and TRBJ2-1, with TRBD2 matching 8 bases. Per the germline V gene, CDR1 is SGHRS and CDR2 is YFSETQ. This CDR3 has 15 residues. After removal of 4 bases from V and 7 bases from J, the junction contained 10 bases not matched to a gene. The DNA of the CDR3 is TGCGCCAGCAGCACCTCTCCCGGGAGGGCTAATGAGCAGTTCTTC. Its protein product is CASSTSPGRANEQFF.

In the case of this clone: This could be a read error, since a much larger clone is one nucleotide away. This chain links TRBV4-3 with TRBJ1-5, with TRBD1 identical over 9 bases. V was pared by 0 bases and J by 5 bases, with 5 bases of the junction left unmatched. This CDR3 comprises 16 residues. In germline, CDR1 is LGHNA, CDR2 YSLEER. The CDR3 sequence is CASSQDVGQGDQPQHF. The CDR3 DNA sequence: TGCGCCAGCAGCCAAGATGTGGGACAGGGCGATCAGCCCCAGCATTTT.

In its sample, this clone was seen a few times. This sequence joins TRBV19 and TRBJ1-5; no reliable D call. Trimming took off 10 bases at V and 0 bases at J, with 10 bases between the two ends. In germline, CDR1 is LNHDA, CDR2 SQIVND (reference sequence). The CDR3 sequence is 13 residues long. In DNA, the CDR3 is TGTGCCATCGCGATAAATAGCAATCAGCCCCAGCATTTT. It encodes CAIAINSNQPQHF.

This clone was observed a few times. V gene TRBV7-2 combines with J gene TRBJ1-5; no clear D. The CDR3 is 14 amino acids. V was trimmed by 1 base and J by 11 bases, leaving 15 bases between them. Germline CDR1 is SGHTA and CDR2 is FQGNSA. DNA of the CDR3: TGTGCCAGCAGCTTAGGTCCCTTGGGGTACTCCCAGCATTTT. It is translated as CASSLGPLGYSQHF.

V usage is TRBV4-2 and J usage is TRBJ2-1, with a tentative D call TRBD1 (5 bases). The CDR3 has 14 residues. V lost 0 bases, J lost 7 bases, and 10 bases lay in between. Germline assignment: CDR1 LGHNA and CDR2 YNFKEQ. This CDR3 is CASSQDAGANEQFF. CDR3 in DNA: TGTGCCAGCAGCCAAGACGCTGGGGCGAATGAGCAGTTCTTC.

V and J are TRBV5-1 and TRBJ1-1; D is possibly TRBD1 (5 bases). Looked up from germline, CDR1 is SGHRS and CDR2 is YFSETQ. The CDR3 spans 13 residues. V was pared by 2 bases and J by 4 bases, with 9 bases between. CDR3 in amino acids: CASSFHQGTEAFF. The CDR3, as DNA: TGCGCCAGCAGCTTTCACCAGGGCACTGAAGCTTTCTTT.

This clone occurred once. The rearrangement uses TRBV6-1 and TRBJ2-1, with TRBD2 matching 12 bases. After removal of 7 bases from V and 5 bases from J, the junction contained 6 bases not matched to a gene. The germline CDR1 and CDR2 sequences are MNHNS and SASEGT. CDR3 length: 15 residues. The chain's CDR3 is CASTLAGGPNNEQFF. The CDR3 DNA reads TGTGCCAGCACCCTAGCGGGGGGGCCCAACAATGAGCAGTTCTTC.

The rearrangement links TRBV19 to TRBJ2-7; D possibly corresponds to TRBD1 (5 bases). The CDR3 runs to 18 residues. In germline, CDR1 is LNHDA, CDR2 SQIVND (reference sequence). Trimming took off 2 bases at V and 1 base at J, with 21 bases between the two ends. For the CDR3, the DNA is TGTGCCAGTAGTATACGCCGGCAGGGTCCGACCAGTTCCTACGAGCAGTACTTC. Protein sequence: CASSIRRQGPTSSYEQYF.

The rearrangement uses TRBV27 and TRBJ1-6; perhaps TRBD1 as D (5 bases). CDR3 size: 16 residues. The ends were cut back, 3 bases at V and 8 bases at J, with 17 bases in the middle. Germline CDR1 is MNHEY and CDR2 is SMNVEV (reference sequence). This CDR3 reads CASSLTKSPTDSPLHF. In nucleotides, the CDR3 is TGTGCCAGCAGTTTGACGAAATCTCCGACAGATTCACCCCTCCACTTT.

This clone was seen more than once but under ten times. The chain recombines TRBV6-6 with TRBJ1-5; 8 bases are a match to TRBD1. The junction had 1 base not matched to a gene; V was cut back by 6 bases and J by 3 bases. Germline V lookup: CDR1 MNHNY, CDR2 SVGAGI (reference sequence). This CDR3 comprises 13 residues. The CDR3 protein is CASRGQDNQPQHF. The CDR3 DNA reads as TGTGCCAGCAGGGGACAGGACAATCAGCCCCAGCATTTT.

This chain uses TRBV19 with TRBJ2-7; D remains ambiguous. This CDR3 has 14 amino acids. Germline V gene sequence: CDR1 LNHDA, CDR2 SQIVND (reference sequence). Trimming took off 1 base at V and 3 bases at J, with 10 bases between the two ends. CDR3 bases: TGTGCCAGTAGTATAGGTCCGATGTTCTACGAGCAGTACTTC. This codes for CASSIGPMFYEQYF.

This clone was found a few times. The chain employs TRBV7-8 and TRBJ2-1; 7 bases map to TRBD2. Germline values: CDR1 SGHVS, CDR2 FQNEAQ. V lost 5 bases to trimming and J lost 3 bases; unmatched junction nucleotides: 13. CDR3 size: 17 residues. The CDR3 loop reads CASSKGTGGGNYNEQFF. CDR3 DNA sequence: TGTGCCAGCAGCAAAGGGACTGGGGGAGGGAACTACAATGAGCAGTTCTTC.

V is TRBV14 and J is TRBJ2-1, with 10 bases that match TRBD2. The CDR3 covers 15 residues. The junction had 8 bases not matched to a gene; V was cut back by 2 bases and J by 10 bases. Germline V gives CDR1 SGHDN, CDR2 FVKESK. The CDR3 loop reads CASSQHRLAGYEQFF. The DNA for the CDR3 is TGTGCCAGCAGCCAACACCGACTAGCGGGCTACGAGCAGTTCTTC.

This chain uses TRBV30 with TRBJ1-6; no clear D. This CDR3 contains 14 residues. V lost 0 bases to trimming and J lost 9 bases, with 12 bases between them. Germline values: CDR1 GTSNPN, CDR2 SVGIG (reference sequence). CDR3 region: CAWSVRSVASPLHF. The CDR3 DNA follows: TGTGCCTGGAGTGTACGAAGCGTCGCTTCACCCCTCCACTTT.

This chain joins TRBV7-9 and TRBJ2-1; D remains unclear. This CDR3 has 11 residues. V was trimmed by 7 bases and J by 5 bases, leaving 6 bases between them. CDR1 and CDR2 (germline): SEHNR, FQNEAQ (reference sequence). The CDR3 bases are TGTGCCAGCACAGATAACAATGAGCAGTTCTTC. Translated, it gives CASTDNNEQFF.

V gene TRBV19 combines with J gene TRBJ1-2; possible D gene TRBD1, 5 bases. V was cut by 3 bases and J by 1 base, with 15 bases left in between. Per germline, CDR1 LNHDA and CDR2 SQIVND (reference sequence). There are 16 residues in the CDR3. The CDR3 protein is CASSINGGGGNYGYTF. In DNA, the CDR3 is TGTGCCAGTAGTATCAACGGGGGAGGCGGTAACTATGGCTACACCTTC.

This clone showed up just a few times. The genes are TRBV29-1 and TRBJ2-5; tentative D call: TRBD1 (5 bases). Germline V gives CDR1 SQVTM, CDR2 ANQGSEA. With 2 bases removed from V and 5 bases from J, the gap between germline ends came to 9 bases. This CDR3 comprises 12 residues. The CDR3: CSVERGEETQYF. The CDR3, as DNA: TGCAGCGTTGAAAGGGGTGAGGAGACCCAGTACTTC.

The chain carries TRBV6-5 and TRBJ1-2, with a tentative D call TRBD1 (6 bases). V shed 5 bases and J shed 5 bases, with 12 bases lying between them. Germline CDR1 reads MNHEY; CDR2 reads SVGAGI. The CDR3 is 13 amino acids. The CDR3 DNA sequence: TGTGCCAGCAGTCGAGAACAGGGTTATGGCTACACCTTC. Translating it yields CASSREQGYGYTF.

The chain joins TRBV10-3 to TRBJ2-5; TRBD2 matches 13 bases. The V gene end was trimmed by 3 bases and the J gene end by 2 bases; junction bases not matched to a gene: 9. Germline CDR1 and CDR2: ENHRY and SYGVKD. This CDR3 has 18 amino acids. The CDR3 DNA reads as TGTGCCATCAGTGAAGTACTCGAGACTAGCGGGGGGCAAGAGACCCAGTACTTC. This sequence encodes CAISEVLETSGGQETQYF.

The gene calls are TRBV7-8 and TRBJ2-7; D not resolved. V lost 4 bases, J lost 3 bases, and 4 bases lay in between. The CDR3 contains 11 residues. Germline values: CDR1 SGHVS, CDR2 FQNEAQ. CDR3 residues: CASSSVYEQYF. DNA for the CDR3: TGTGCCAGCAGCTCAGTCTACGAGCAGTACTTC.

V usage is TRBV7-2 and J usage is TRBJ1-2; D is possibly TRBD1 (5 bases). Germline values: CDR1 SGHTA, CDR2 FQGNSA. CDR3 length: 15 residues. Trimming pared 3 bases from V and 4 bases from J, leaving 15 bases between. CDR3 protein: CASSLGDSTFYGYTF. DNA of the CDR3: TGTGCCAGCAGCTTGGGTGACAGTACATTCTATGGCTACACCTTC.

The chain joins TRBV9 to TRBJ2-2, with unresolved D. CDR1 and CDR2 (germline): SGDLS, YYNGEE. Deletions cut 3 bases from V and 0 bases from J, with 9 bases between. The CDR3 totals 15 residues. The chain's CDR3 is CASSGDIANTGELFF. In nucleotides, the CDR3 is TGTGCCAGCAGCGGCGACATAGCGAACACCGGGGAGCTGTTTTTT.

This chain links TRBV7-2 with TRBJ2-1; D possibly corresponds to TRBD2 (6 bases). CDR3 length: 18 residues. V dropped 4 bases and J dropped 4 bases, with 23 bases sitting between them. CDR1 and CDR2 (germline): SGHTA, FQGNSA. This chain's CDR3 is CASSSSGDPFPPYNEQFF. The CDR3 nucleotides are TGTGCCAGCAGCTCCTCGGGGGATCCCTTCCCCCCTTACAATGAGCAGTTCTTC.

This clone occurred a few times. The rearrangement uses TRBV6-5 and TRBJ2-3, with D possibly matching TRBD2 (5 bases). CDR1 and CDR2 (germline): MNHEY, SVGAGI. There are 12 residues in the CDR3. Trimming took off 6 bases at V and 6 bases at J, with 10 bases between the two ends. CDR3 coding DNA: TGTGCCAGCAGCCAGGACTGGGATACGCAGTATTTT. It is translated as CASSQDWDTQYF.

V usage is TRBV5-6 and J usage is TRBJ1-2, with a possible D match to TRBD1 (5 bases). The V and J ends lost 4 bases and 4 bases respectively, with 14 bases between them. The germline V gene encodes CDR1 SGHDT and CDR2 YYEEEE. There are 14 residues in the CDR3. CDR3 region: CASSPSRVGYGYTF. CDR3 DNA: TGTGCCAGCAGCCCCTCCAGGGTAGGCTATGGCTACACCTTC.